This T cell receptor (beta chain) was retrieved from a study of CD8 T cells in Susac syndrome. TCR beta sequences were obtained from blood CD8+ and CD4+ T cells. After extraction with the RNeasy kit, 0.5 to 1 ug of the RNA was reverse transcribed using random hexamers. TCRdb re-called the immunoSEQ multiplex PCR reads with MiXCR, one entry per CDR3 protein. The data show almost 450,000 distinct CDR3 sequences, 85% seen once. Per the germline V gene, CDR1 is DFQATT and CDR2 is SNEGSKA (reference sequence). The CDR3 consists of 12 residues. The germline V and J ends were trimmed by 5 bases and 3 bases, with 11 bases remaining between them.

The gene calls are TRBV20-1 and TRBJ2-7; D is undetermined. The sequence was collected from a human donor with multiple sclerosis. The material sequenced was CD8+ T cells from PBMCs. CDR3 in amino acids: CSAPLGDYEQYF. The CDR3 DNA follows: TGCAGTGCTCCCTTAGGCGACTACGAGCAGTACTTC.